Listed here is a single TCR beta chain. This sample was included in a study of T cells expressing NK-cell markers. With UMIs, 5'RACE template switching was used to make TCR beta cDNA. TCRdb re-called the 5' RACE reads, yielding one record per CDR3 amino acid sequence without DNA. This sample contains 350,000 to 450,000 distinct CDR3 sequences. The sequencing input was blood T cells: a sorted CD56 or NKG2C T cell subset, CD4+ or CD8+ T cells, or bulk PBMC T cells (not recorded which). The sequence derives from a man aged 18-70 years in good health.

This CDR3 reads CASSLMTNEKLFF. The chain combines TRBV6-5 with TRBJ1-4. Germline lookup yields CDR1 MNHEY and CDR2 SVGAGI. CDR3 size: 13 residues.